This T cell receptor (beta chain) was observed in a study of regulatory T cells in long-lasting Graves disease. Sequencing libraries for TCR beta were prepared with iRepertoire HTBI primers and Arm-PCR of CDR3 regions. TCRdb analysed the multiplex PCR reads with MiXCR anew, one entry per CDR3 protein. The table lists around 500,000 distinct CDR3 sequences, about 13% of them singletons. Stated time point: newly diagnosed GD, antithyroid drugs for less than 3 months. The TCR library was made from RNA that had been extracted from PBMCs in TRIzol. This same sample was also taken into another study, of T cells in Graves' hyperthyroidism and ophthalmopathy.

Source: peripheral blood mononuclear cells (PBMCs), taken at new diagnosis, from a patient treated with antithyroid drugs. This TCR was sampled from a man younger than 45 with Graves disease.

The CDR3 spells CASSPGGSGRSYNEQFF. For the CDR3, the DNA is TGTGCCAGCAGCCCCGGGGGTAGCGGGCGTTCCTACAATGAGCAGTTCTTC. The rearrangement uses TRBV12-3 or TRBV12-4 and TRBJ2-1; 7 nucleotides match TRBD2. The V segment lost 6 bases and the J segment 1 base; nucleotides outside the gene matches: 12. This CDR3 region has 17 residues.